Presented here are 12 T cell receptor beta chains from one specimen sequenced in a study of cytomegalovirus exposure and HLA in healthy donors. In the PCR, 60 Vbeta and 13 Jbeta primers were used. Assay: immunoSEQ multiplex PCR; the TCRdb copy retains only in-frame clones and omits some. The data contain about 130,000 clones, approximately 68% of them singletons. Input material: PBMCs. The receptor set was obtained from a man between 25 and 39 years old in good health and CMV-seropositive.

DNA of the CDR3: TGTGCCAGCAGTTACTGGGTAGGGGGTGAGCAGTACTTC. It encodes CASSYWVGGEQYF. This chain connects TRBV6-5 to TRBJ2-7; possible D gene TRBD1, 6 bases. Germline loops: CDR1 MNHEY, CDR2 SVGAGI. The V and J ends lost 1 base and 7 bases respectively, with 11 bases between them. This CDR3 contains 13 residues.

The rearrangement links TRBV7-3 to TRBJ2-2; D gene ambiguous. This CDR3 contains 16 residues. Germline V gives CDR1 SGHTA, CDR2 FQGTGA. The V gene lost 6 bases and the J gene lost 0 bases, with 14 bases spanning the gap. CDR3 sequence (DNA): TGTGCCAGCAGTCCTCTGGGCAGCCCGAACACCGGGGAGCTGTTTTTT. Its translation: CASSPLGSPNTGELFF. The complete variable domain, with remaining parts taken from reference TRBV7-3 and TRBJ2-2, reads GAGVSQTPSNKVTEKGKYVELRCDPISGHTALYWYRQSLGQGPEFLIYFQGTGAADDSGLPNDRFFAVRPEGSVSTLKIQRTERGDSAVYLCASSPLGSPNTGELFFGEGSRLTVL.

This clone has more than one count but fewer than ten. The V call is TRBV27, the J call TRBJ2-2; weak D call: TRBD2 (5 bases). The V gene's germline CDR1 is MNHEY and CDR2 SMNVEV (reference sequence). The CDR3 consists of 16 residues. V shed 6 bases and J shed 4 bases, with 18 bases lying between them. CDR3 sequence reads: CASSLYAGLFTGELFF. DNA of the CDR3: TGTGCCAGCAGCCTTTATGCTGGACTGTTCACCGGGGAGCTGTTTTTT.

The rearrangement uses TRBV29-1 and TRBJ2-2; D gene uncertain. From germline, CDR1 is SQVTM and CDR2 ANQGSEA. Between the trimmed V and J ends, which lost 3 bases and 0 bases, there was a span of 5 bases. The CDR3 has 13 amino acids. The CDR3 region has the DNA TGCAGCGTTGACACAGCGAACACCGGGGAGCTGTTTTTT. The encoded protein is CSVDTANTGELFF.

V and J are TRBV6-5 and TRBJ2-7; 7 bases align to TRBD1. Germline V gene data show CDR1 as MNHEY and CDR2 as SVGAGI. The junction had 6 bases not matched to a gene; V was cut back by 6 bases and J by 7 bases. CDR3 size: 12 residues. CDR3 protein: CASSRDREEQYF. The CDR3 DNA follows: TGTGCCAGCAGCCGCGACAGGGAAGAGCAGTACTTC.

The CDR3 DNA sequence: TGCGCCAGCAGCTTGGCAAACCAAGAGACCCAGTACTTC. As protein: CASSLANQETQYF. The V call is TRBV5-1, the J call TRBJ2-5; D is ambiguous. CDR1 and CDR2 (germline): SGHRS, YFSETQ. V was shortened by 0 bases and J by 0 bases, with 3 bases between the two germline ends. There are 13 residues in the CDR3.

The J gene is TRBJ2-3, the V gene TRBV5-1; D is possibly TRBD1 (5 bases). From germline, CDR1 is SGHRS and CDR2 YFSETQ. Deletions cut 0 bases from V and 3 bases from J, with 5 bases between. The CDR3 totals 13 residues. CDR3 DNA: TGCGCCAGCAGCTTGGACAGGACAGATACGCAGTATTTT. Its translation: CASSLDRTDTQYF. The full variable domain, in which reference TRBV5-1 and TRBJ2-3 provide the parts outside the CDR3, is KAGVTQTPRYLIKTRGQQVTLSCSPISGHRSVSWYQQTPGQGLQFLFEYFSETQRNKGNFPGRFSGRQFSNSRSEMNVSTLELGDSALYLCASSLDRTDTQYFGPGTRLTVL.

The J gene is TRBJ1-1, the V gene TRBV6-1; 12 nucleotides agree with TRBD1. V gave up 2 bases and J gave up 2 bases; unmatched junction bases: 12. The CDR3 consists of 19 residues. Germline CDR1 MNHNS, CDR2 SASEGT. The CDR3 region is CASSEHPGDRGPRNTEAFF. CDR3 in DNA: TGTGCCAGCAGTGAACACCCCGGGGACAGGGGGCCACGAAACACTGAAGCTTTCTTT.

V usage is TRBV2 and J usage is TRBJ2-7, with TRBD2 matching 13 bases. CDR1 and CDR2 (germline): SNHLY, FYNNEI. Losses at the gene ends were 6 bases for V and 7 bases for J; bases not matched to a gene: 3. The CDR3 totals 13 residues. The DNA for the CDR3 is TGTGCCAGCAGACTAGCGGGAGGGGAAGAGCAGTACTTC. This translates into CASRLAGGEEQYF.

The rearrangement joins TRBV10-1 to TRBJ1-1, with 8 bases fitting TRBD1. This CDR3 region has 18 residues. J gave up 0 bases and V 1 base, and 10 bases lay outside the gene matches. Germline CDR1 WNHNN, CDR2 SYGVQD (reference sequence). CDR3 loop: CASSELHIGTGMNTEAFF. The CDR3 DNA sequence: TGCGCCAGCAGTGAGTTACACATCGGGACAGGAATGAACACTGAAGCTTTCTTT.

The V call is TRBV18, the J call TRBJ2-2, with 11 positions matching TRBD2. The V gene's germline CDR1 is KGHSH and CDR2 LQKENI. Trimming removed 4 bases from V and 1 base from J; junction bases left unmatched: 2. The CDR3 totals 16 residues. The DNA of the CDR3 is TGTGCCAGCTCACTCGGACTAGCGGGGAACACCGGGGAGCTGTTTTTT. This encodes CASSLGLAGNTGELFF.

The rearrangement uses TRBV6-6 and TRBJ2-7; 11 nucleotides align to TRBD1. Germline CDR1 is MNHNY and CDR2 is SVGAGI (reference sequence). J was trimmed by 7 bases and V by 1 base; bases with no gene match: 6. The CDR3 covers 15 residues. The CDR3 loop reads CASSYFGTGGEEQYF. CDR3 nucleotide sequence: TGTGCCAGCAGTTACTTCGGGACAGGGGGAGAGGAGCAGTACTTC.